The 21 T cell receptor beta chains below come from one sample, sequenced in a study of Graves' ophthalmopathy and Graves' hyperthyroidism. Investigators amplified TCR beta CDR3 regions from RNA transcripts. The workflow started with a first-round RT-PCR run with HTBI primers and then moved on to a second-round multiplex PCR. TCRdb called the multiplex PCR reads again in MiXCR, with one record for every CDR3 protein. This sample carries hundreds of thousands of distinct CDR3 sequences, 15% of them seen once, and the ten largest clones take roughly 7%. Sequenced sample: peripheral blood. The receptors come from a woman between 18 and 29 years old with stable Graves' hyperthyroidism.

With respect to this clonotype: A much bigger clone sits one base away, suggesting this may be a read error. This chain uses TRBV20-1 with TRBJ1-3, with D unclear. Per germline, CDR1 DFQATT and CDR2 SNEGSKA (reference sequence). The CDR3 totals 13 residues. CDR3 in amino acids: CSVSGSNGDTIYF. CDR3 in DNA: TGCAGTGTATCTGGGTCTAATGGAGACACCATATATTTT.

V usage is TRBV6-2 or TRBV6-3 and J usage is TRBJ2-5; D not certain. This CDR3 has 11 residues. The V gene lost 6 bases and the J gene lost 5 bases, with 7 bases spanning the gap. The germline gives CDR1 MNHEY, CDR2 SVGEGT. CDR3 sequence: CASREWETQYF. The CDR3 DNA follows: TGTGCCAGCAGGGAGTGGGAGACCCAGTACTTC.

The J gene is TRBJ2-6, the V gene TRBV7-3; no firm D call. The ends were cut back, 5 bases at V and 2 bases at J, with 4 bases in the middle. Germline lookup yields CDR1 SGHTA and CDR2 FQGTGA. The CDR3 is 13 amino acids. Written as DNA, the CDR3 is TGTGCCAGCAGCGACCCTGGGGCCAACGTCCTGACTTTC. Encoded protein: CASSDPGANVLTF.

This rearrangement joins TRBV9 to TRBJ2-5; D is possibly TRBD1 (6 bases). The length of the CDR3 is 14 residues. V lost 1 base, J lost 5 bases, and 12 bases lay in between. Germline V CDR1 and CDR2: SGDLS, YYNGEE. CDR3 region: CASSVNQGQETQYF. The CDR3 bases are TGTGCCAGCAGCGTAAACCAGGGGCAGGAGACCCAGTACTTC.

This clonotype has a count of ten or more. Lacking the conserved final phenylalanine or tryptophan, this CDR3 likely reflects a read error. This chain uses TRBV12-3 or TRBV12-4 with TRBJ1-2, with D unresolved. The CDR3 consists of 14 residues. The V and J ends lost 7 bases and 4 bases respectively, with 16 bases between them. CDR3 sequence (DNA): TGTGCCAGCAACCCAGGAGGGCAGAGCTATGGCTACACCCTC. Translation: CASNPGGQSYGYTL.

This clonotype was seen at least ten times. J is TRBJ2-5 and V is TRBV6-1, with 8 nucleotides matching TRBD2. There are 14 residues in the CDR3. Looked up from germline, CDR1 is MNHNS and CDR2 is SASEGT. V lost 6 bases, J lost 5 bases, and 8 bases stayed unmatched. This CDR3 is CASRIGTSGETQYF. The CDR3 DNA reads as TGTGCCAGCAGAATCGGGACTAGTGGGGAGACCCAGTACTTC.

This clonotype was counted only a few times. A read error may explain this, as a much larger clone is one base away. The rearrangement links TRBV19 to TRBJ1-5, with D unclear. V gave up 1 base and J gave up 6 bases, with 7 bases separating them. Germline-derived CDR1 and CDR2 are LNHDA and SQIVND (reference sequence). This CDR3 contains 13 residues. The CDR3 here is CASSIAAAQPQHF. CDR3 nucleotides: TGTGCCAGTAGTATAGCGGCGGCTCAGCCCCAGCATTTT.

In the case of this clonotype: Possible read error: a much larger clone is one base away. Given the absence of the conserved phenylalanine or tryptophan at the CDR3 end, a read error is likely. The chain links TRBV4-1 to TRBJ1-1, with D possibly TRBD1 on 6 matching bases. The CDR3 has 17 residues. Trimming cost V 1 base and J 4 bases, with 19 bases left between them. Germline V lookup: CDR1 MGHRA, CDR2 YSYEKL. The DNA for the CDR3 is TGCGCCAGCAGCCAAGTGGGGGGCCGGTCTAGGGTCACTGAAGCTTTCGTT. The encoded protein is CASSQVGGRSRVTEAFV.

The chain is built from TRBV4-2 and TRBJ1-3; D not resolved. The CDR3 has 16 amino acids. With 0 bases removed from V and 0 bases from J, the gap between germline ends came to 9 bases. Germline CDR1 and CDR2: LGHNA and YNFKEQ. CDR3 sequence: CASSQDQRSSGNTIYF. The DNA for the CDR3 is TGTGCCAGCAGCCAAGATCAGCGGAGCTCTGGAAACACCATATATTTT.

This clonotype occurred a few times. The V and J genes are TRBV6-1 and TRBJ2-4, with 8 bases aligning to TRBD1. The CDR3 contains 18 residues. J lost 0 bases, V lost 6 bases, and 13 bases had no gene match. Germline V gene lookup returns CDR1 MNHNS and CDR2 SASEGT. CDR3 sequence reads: CASRTQGGETLAKNIQYF. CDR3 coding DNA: TGTGCCAGCAGAACACAGGGGGGAGAAACCCTAGCCAAAAACATTCAGTACTTC.

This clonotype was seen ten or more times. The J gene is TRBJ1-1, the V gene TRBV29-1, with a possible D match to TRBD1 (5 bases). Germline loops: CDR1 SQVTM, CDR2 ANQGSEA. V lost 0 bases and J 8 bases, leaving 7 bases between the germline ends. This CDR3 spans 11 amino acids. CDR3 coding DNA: TGCAGCGTTGAAGATGGGGCAGAAGCTTTCTTT. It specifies CSVEDGAEAFF.

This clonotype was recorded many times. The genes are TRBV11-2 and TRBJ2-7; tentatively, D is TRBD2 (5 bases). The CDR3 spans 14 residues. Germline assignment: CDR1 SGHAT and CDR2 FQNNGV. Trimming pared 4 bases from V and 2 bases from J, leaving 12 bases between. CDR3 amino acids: CASSCSGVPYEQYF. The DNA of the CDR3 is TGTGCCAGCAGCTGCTCCGGGGTCCCCTACGAGCAGTACTTC.

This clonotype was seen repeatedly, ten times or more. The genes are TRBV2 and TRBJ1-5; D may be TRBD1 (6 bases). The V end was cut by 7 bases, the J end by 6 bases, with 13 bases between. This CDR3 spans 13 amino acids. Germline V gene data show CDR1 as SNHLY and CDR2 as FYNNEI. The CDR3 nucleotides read TGTGCCAGCACGACAAGGACAGTTCAGCCCCAGCATTTT. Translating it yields CASTTRTVQPQHF.

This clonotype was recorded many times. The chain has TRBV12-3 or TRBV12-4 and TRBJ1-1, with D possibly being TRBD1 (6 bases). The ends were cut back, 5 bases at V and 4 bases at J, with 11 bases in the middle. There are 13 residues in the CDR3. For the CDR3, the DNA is TGTGCCAGCAGTCCCACAGGGCGCACTGAAGCTTTCTTT. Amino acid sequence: CASSPTGRTEAFF.

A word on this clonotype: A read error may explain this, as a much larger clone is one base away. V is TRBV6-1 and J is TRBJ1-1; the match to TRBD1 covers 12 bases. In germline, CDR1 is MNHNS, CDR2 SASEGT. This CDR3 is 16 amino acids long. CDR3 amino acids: CASSPGTGGPDTEALF. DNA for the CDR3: TGTGCCAGCAGCCCCGGGACAGGGGGCCCGGACACTGAAGCTCTCTTT.

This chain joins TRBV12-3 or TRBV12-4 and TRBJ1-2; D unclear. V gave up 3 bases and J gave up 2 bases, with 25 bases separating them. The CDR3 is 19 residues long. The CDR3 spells CASSLWSGRRNDLNYGYTF. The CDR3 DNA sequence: TGTGCCAGCAGTTTGTGGTCGGGCAGGCGAAACGACTTAAACTATGGCTACACCTTC.

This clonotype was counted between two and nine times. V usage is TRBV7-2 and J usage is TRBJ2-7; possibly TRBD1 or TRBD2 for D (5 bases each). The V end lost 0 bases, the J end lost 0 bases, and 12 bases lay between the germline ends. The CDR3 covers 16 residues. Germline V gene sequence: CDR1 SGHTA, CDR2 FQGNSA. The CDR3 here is CASSLAGTQSSYEQYF. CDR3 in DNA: TGTGCCAGCAGCTTAGCGGGGACCCAAAGCTCCTACGAGCAGTACTTC.

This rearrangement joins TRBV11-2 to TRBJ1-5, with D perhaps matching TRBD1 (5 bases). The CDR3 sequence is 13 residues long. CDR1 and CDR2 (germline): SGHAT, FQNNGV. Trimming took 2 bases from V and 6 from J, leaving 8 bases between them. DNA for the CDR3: TGTGCCAGCAGCTTATCAAGGGGTCAGCCCCAGCATTTT. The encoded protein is CASSLSRGQPQHF.

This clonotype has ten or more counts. The CDR3 DNA follows: TGTGCCAGGGGACGGGACTATGGCTACACCTTC. Its translation is CARGRDYGYTF. The chain links TRBV2 to TRBJ1-2, with a weak D call TRBD1 (5 bases). V lost 9 bases, J lost 3 bases, and 8 bases lay in between. CDR1 and CDR2 from the germline V gene are SNHLY and FYNNEI. This CDR3 contains 11 residues.

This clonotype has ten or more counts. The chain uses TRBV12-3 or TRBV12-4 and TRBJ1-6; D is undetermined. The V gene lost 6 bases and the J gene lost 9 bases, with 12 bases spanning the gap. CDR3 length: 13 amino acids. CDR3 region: CASRGRETSPLHF. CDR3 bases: TGTGCCAGCAGGGGTAGGGAGACTTCACCCCTCCACTTT.

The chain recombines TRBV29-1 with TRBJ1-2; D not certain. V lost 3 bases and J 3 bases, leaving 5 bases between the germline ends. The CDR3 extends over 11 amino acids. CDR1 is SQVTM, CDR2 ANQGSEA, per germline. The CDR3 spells CSVDRYYGYTF. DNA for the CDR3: TGCAGCGTTGACAGATACTATGGCTACACCTTC.